This section outlines one T cell receptor beta chain sequence together with its context. This clonotype was observed a handful of times. Its antigen specificity is not known. The input lacks base qualities; no much larger clone sits a single base away. The data stem from a study of human T cells and chemical hapten exposure (dated by TCRdb to the early 2020s). About the investigation overall: Libraries were pooled for sequencing, and variation in per-sample TCR yields was attributed mainly to small differences in library volumes within the pool. In alopecia patients, the study followed how the peripheral blood TCR repertoire changed in vivo over primary and secondary sensitization to diphenylcyclopropenone (DPC), a hapten. From each blood RNA sample, both TCR alpha and TCR beta chains were sequenced. Results the study describes overall, beyond this receptor: After repeated subsampling, changes were observed in the strength of the expansion versus patch-test correlation and in the threshold at which the correlation became significant. DPC sensitization did not change how many TCRs were above 1 in 1000 frequency, and no evidence was found of alterations in global repertoire structure.

From the cysteine up to the phenylalanine, the CDR3 has a length of 15 residues. Only CDR3 DNA is held: 45 bases, read in frame from base 1. For this chain, trimming is 2 bases at the V end and 5 bases at the J end, and the number of junction bases without a gene match is 5. Based on the germline V gene (reference sequence), the CDR1 and CDR2 sequences are LNHNV and YYDKDF. Preparation of the library involved 5' RACE. Sequenced on an Illumina MiSeq. During library preparation, unique molecular identifiers were attached to individual cDNA molecules so that TCRs could be counted quantitatively and reproducibly. For the original study's pipeline: The median number of TCRs per sample was over 95,000, ranging from roughly 23,224 to 690,600. The Decombinator software suite was used to annotate V, J and CDR3 in the TCR reads. For PS versus PT1 abundance plots, all samples were subsampled to the same number of TCRs (28,000). Expanded TCRs were defined as absent before sensitization and observed at least eight times at the 2-week time point. TCRdb reprocessing: public reads trimmed at Q25 with fastp, clones called with MiXCR, in-frame beta chains kept. CDR3 protein duplicates are merged, each entry listing the most common genes and DNA. TCRdb's processing, not the authors' own work, is the source of the V and J calls. For this sample the table gives 81,000 or so distinct CDR3 sequences, of which 6.5% to 8.5% were detected only once. Of the sample, under 3% falls within the top ten clones.

Total RNA was extracted from unfractionated whole blood that had been collected in Tempus Blood RNA tubes. As TCR sequencing controls, roughly five healthy volunteers were used, with blood taken at day 0, 2 weeks and 6 weeks. The sequence is built from TRBV15 and TRBJ2-7; a stretch of 11 junction bases matches TRBD1. The TCR comes from a male donor in good health. The DNA sequence follows: TGTGCCACCAGCAGACCCGGACAGGGGGCCAACGAGCAGTACTTC. Its protein product is CATSRPGQGANEQYF.